The rows below give T cell receptor beta chains drawn from one sample of a study of T-cell memory formation after mild COVID-19. MiXCR was run by TCRdb on the 5' RACE reads, yielding one entry per CDR3 protein. The sample has around 250,000 distinct CDR3 sequences; around 15% are singletons. Sample: PBMCs or a T cell subset sorted from them (not recorded which). These receptors were collected from a man aged 18-30 years who had mild COVID-19 (a few samples of this study predate the infection). Cell type and time point are not known. Each CDR3 is given with its conserved first and last residue. Fields, in order: D gene, J gene, clone size, V gene, CDR3 protein, CDR3 DNA. The D gene is left open where the match is weak. Some rows have no size entry. The others give once, few or many, or a class for an expanded clone.

NA,TRBJ2-3,few,TRBV12-3/TRBV12-4,CASSFGPAGSTDTQYF,TGTGCCAGCAGTTTTGGTCCAGCGGGTAGCACAGATACGCAGTATTTT
NA,TRBJ2-7,NA,TRBV7-9,CASTRPSLGEQYF,TGTGCCAGCACACGTCCCTCATTGGGCGAGCAGTACTTC
NA,TRBJ1-5,many,TRBV7-2,CASSSNRGEQPQHF,TGTGCCAGCAGCTCAAACAGAGGGGAGCAGCCCCAGCATTTT
NA,TRBJ2-3,NA,TRBV4-3,CASSQDLTPSLADTQYF,TGCGCCAGCAGCCAAGATCTCACTCCCTCTCTTGCAGATACGCAGTATTTT
TRBD1,TRBJ1-6,NA,TRBV20-1,CSARGGLGQGNSPLHF,TGCAGTGCCCGAGGGGGTTTGGGACAGGGGAATTCACCCCTCCACTTT
TRBD1,TRBJ1-2,NA,TRBV29-1,CSARTGEANYGYTF,TGCAGCGCCAGGACAGGGGAAGCTAACTATGGCTACACCTTC
NA,TRBJ2-1,few,TRBV20-1,CSAFPLNNEQFF,TGCAGTGCTTTTCCACTTAACAATGAGCAGTTCTTC
NA,TRBJ2-2,few,TRBV24-1,CATSDGSFRELFF,TGTGCCACCAGTGATGGTTCCTTCCGGGAGCTGTTTTTT
NA,TRBJ1-1,many,TRBV12-3/TRBV12-4,CASSLWRGNTEAFF,TGTGCCAGCAGTTTATGGCGCGGGAACACTGAAGCTTTCTTT
NA,TRBJ2-1,few,TRBV12-3/TRBV12-4,CASSLWGGYNEQFF,TGTGCCAGCAGTTTGTGGGGGGGCTATAATGAGCAGTTCTTC
TRBD2,TRBJ2-3,NA,TRBV7-2,CASSKTSGGTDTQYF,TGTGCCAGCAGCAAAACTAGCGGAGGGACAGATACGCAGTATTTT
NA,TRBJ2-5,NA,TRBV18,CASSPPSRDGETQYF,TGTGCCAGCTCACCACCGAGCCGCGACGGGGAGACCCAGTACTTC
TRBD2,TRBJ2-3,NA,TRBV7-9,CASSPSTSPMVGTDTQYF,TGTGCCAGCAGCCCCTCGACTAGCCCAATGGTTGGCACAGATACGCAGTATTTT
NA,TRBJ2-6,NA,TRBV12-3/TRBV12-4,CASSLVRVRGTAVSGANVLTF,TGTGCCAGCAGTTTAGTTCGCGTTCGGGGGACAGCGGTCTCTGGGGCCAACGTCCTGACTTTC
NA,TRBJ2-3,many,TRBV7-8,CASSLKRVLTDTQYF,TGTGCCAGCAGCTTAAAACGGGTTCTCACAGATACGCAGTATTTT
NA,TRBJ1-5,few,TRBV4-1,CASSQGLTGTLNQPQHF,TGCGCCAGCAGCCAAGGCTTAACCGGGACGCTCAACCAGCCCCAGCATTTT
TRBD1,TRBJ1-6,NA,TRBV7-2,CASSIAGTGFSPLHF,TGTGCCAGCAGCATCGCCGGGACAGGTTTTTCACCCCTCCACTTT
NA,TRBJ1-1,few,TRBV5-1,CASSLGAGAPEAFF,TGCGCCAGCAGCTTGGGCGCAGGGGCGCCTGAAGCTTTCTTT
TRBD1,TRBJ2-1,few,TRBV6-5,CASRVWDRGGGEQFF,TGTGCCAGCAGGGTGTGGGACAGGGGAGGCGGTGAGCAGTTCTTC
NA,TRBJ1-2,NA,TRBV15,CATRLPNRANYGYTF,TGTGCCACCCGCCTGCCCAACAGGGCTAACTATGGCTACACCTTC
TRBD2,TRBJ2-2,NA,TRBV5-1,CASSLGLASAGELFF,TGCGCCAGCAGCTTAGGACTAGCCAGTGCCGGGGAGCTGTTTTTT
NA,TRBJ2-1,NA,TRBV15,CATSREPDYVNEQFF,TGTGCCACCAGCAGAGAGCCGGACTATGTTAATGAGCAGTTCTTC
TRBD2,TRBJ2-2,few,TRBV20-1,CSASGGLAAHTGELFF,TGCAGTGCTAGTGGGGGACTAGCGGCCCACACCGGGGAGCTGTTTTTT
TRBD1,TRBJ2-7,NA,TRBV29-1,CSVGHRRQGVYEQYF,TGCAGCGTTGGACACAGAAGACAGGGTGTCTACGAGCAGTACTTC
TRBD1,TRBJ2-5,few,TRBV3-1,CASSQDALGTGKTQYF,TGTGCCAGCAGCCAAGATGCCCTCGGGACAGGGAAGACCCAGTACTTC